The 29 T cell receptor beta chains below come from one sample, sequenced in a study of cytomegalovirus exposure and HLA in healthy donors. It was with 60 Vbeta and 13 Jbeta primers that the PCR ran. The protocol was immunoSEQ multiplex PCR, while the TCRdb copy is restricted to in-frame clones and leaves out a portion. Of roughly 98,000 clones detected, 80% to 85% appear once; the ten largest clones hold around 1.5%. The sample taken for sequencing was PBMCs. These TCRs come from a man aged 35 to 55 in good health and CMV-seronegative.

The V call is TRBV6-5, the J call TRBJ1-2; D may be TRBD1 (5 bases). Trimming removed 6 bases from V and 2 bases from J, with 13 bases in between. Germline CDR1 MNHEY, CDR2 SVGAGI. The CDR3 totals 14 residues. CDR3 protein: CASSQVSGNYGYTF. CDR3 DNA sequence: TGTGCCAGCAGCCAAGTTTCAGGGAACTATGGCTACACCTTC.

The rearrangement uses TRBV21-1 and TRBJ1-2; TRBD1 is the table's D call and was not checked against the DNA. TRBV21-1 is listed as a pseudogene. The CDR3 runs 13 residues. DNA for the CDR3: TGTGCCAGCAGTCAGACAGGGACCTATGGCTACACCTTC. Protein: CASSQTGTYGYTF.

This chain links TRBV6-1 with TRBJ1-4; D perhaps matches TRBD1 (5 bases). Germline V gene sequence: CDR1 MNHNS, CDR2 SASEGT. The length of the CDR3 is 15 residues. V was trimmed by 2 bases and J by 8 bases, leaving 15 bases between them. This chain's CDR3 is CASSEPPGGGEKLFF. The CDR3 region has the DNA TGTGCCAGCAGTGAACCTCCGGGGGGAGGGGAAAAACTGTTTTTT.

The V call is TRBV4-1, the J call TRBJ1-4; tentatively, D is TRBD1 (6 bases). CDR3 length: 15 amino acids. V was cut by 4 bases and J by 3 bases, with 12 bases left in between. The germline CDR1 and CDR2 sequences are MGHRA and YSYEKL. The chain's CDR3 is CASSLRDTPNEKLFF. The CDR3 DNA follows: TGCGCCAGCAGCCTCCGGGACACACCTAATGAAAAACTGTTTTTT.

V is TRBV7-6 and J is TRBJ2-1, with TRBD2 as a possible D gene (6 bases). Looked up from germline, CDR1 is SGHVS and CDR2 is FNYEAQ. V was shortened by 0 bases and J by 9 bases, with 9 bases between the two germline ends. The CDR3 runs to 13 residues. CDR3: CASSLAGGTEQFF. The CDR3 nucleotides read TGTGCCAGCAGCTTAGCGGGGGGTACTGAGCAGTTCTTC.

This clone was detected once. This chain links TRBV18 with TRBJ2-7, with 11 bases matching TRBD2. With 3 bases clipped from V and 3 bases from J, the junction kept 4 bases outside the gene matches. CDR3 length equals 15 residues. CDR1 is KGHSH and CDR2 is LQKENI in the germline V gene. CDR3 bases: TGTGCCAGCTCACCTAGCGGGGGGGCCCTCTACGAGCAGTACTTC. Translated, it gives CASSPSGGALYEQYF.

V gene TRBV19 combines with J gene TRBJ1-5, with D perhaps TRBD1 (6 bases). V was pared by 5 bases and J by 4 bases, with 12 bases between. CDR3 length: 14 amino acids. Germline V gene data show CDR1 as LNHDA and CDR2 as SQIVND (reference sequence). Written as DNA, the CDR3 is TGTGCCAGTAGTCAGGACAGCCCTAATCAGCCCCAGCATTTT. Translating gives CASSQDSPNQPQHF.

The chain recombines TRBV4-1 with TRBJ1-5; 7 positions match TRBD1. The CDR3 has 14 residues. Germline CDR1 reads MGHRA; CDR2 reads YSYEKL. The J segment lost 7 bases and the V segment lost 1 base, leaving 4 bases of the junction unmatched. The CDR3 DNA reads as TGCGCCAGCAGCCAAGGGGACAGCTTGCAGCCCCAGCATTTT. It is translated as CASSQGDSLQPQHF.

This clone has just one count. The chain links TRBV11-3 to TRBJ2-7, with D possibly matching TRBD1 (6 bases). Trimming shortened V by 5 bases and J by 5 bases, and 13 bases separated the two germline ends. The CDR3 contains 13 residues. Germline V CDR1 and CDR2: SGHNT, YENEEA. CDR3 DNA: TGTGCCAGCAGCCGGACAGTTGGCAACGAGCAGTACTTC. Translated: CASSRTVGNEQYF.

The CDR3 protein is CASSWTGPYNEQFF. CDR3 nucleotides: TGTGCCAGCAGTTGGACAGGCCCGTACAATGAGCAGTTCTTC. The chain is built from TRBV27 and TRBJ2-1; TRBD1 matches 7 bases. CDR1 and CDR2 from the germline V gene are MNHEY and SMNVEV (reference sequence). With V trimmed by 4 bases and J by 4 bases, 4 bases remained unmatched. The CDR3 is 14 amino acids.

The CDR3 DNA reads TGTGCCAGTAGTATAGTACAGGACGTGATGTGGACCGGGGAGCTGTTTTTT. It yields the protein CASSIVQDVMWTGELFF. The chain couples TRBV19 to TRBJ2-2; perhaps TRBD1 as D (5 bases). The CDR3 totals 17 residues. V was shortened by 1 base and J by 5 bases, with 17 bases between the two germline ends. CDR1 and CDR2 (germline): LNHDA, SQIVND (reference sequence).

DNA of the CDR3: TGTGCCAGCAGTTTTACATACAACACCGGGGAGCTGTTTTTT. It is translated as CASSFTYNTGELFF. V usage is TRBV27 and J usage is TRBJ2-2, with D unclear. Trimming took 3 bases from V and 2 from J, leaving 7 bases between them. The V gene's germline CDR1 is MNHEY and CDR2 SMNVEV (reference sequence). This CDR3 contains 14 residues.

The chain links TRBV4-1 to TRBJ2-2; tentatively, D is TRBD1 (6 bases). The ends were cut back, 4 bases at V and 4 bases at J, with 13 bases in the middle. The CDR3 loop spans 15 amino acids. Germline CDR1 and CDR2: MGHRA and YSYEKL. In nucleotides, the CDR3 is TGCGCCAGCAGCCGGACAGACTCTAGCACCGGGGAGCTGTTTTTT. It is translated as CASSRTDSSTGELFF.

A few counts support this clone. This chain uses TRBV10-3 with TRBJ1-5; TRBD1 aligns across 9 bases. Unmatched junction bases numbered 4, after V lost 4 bases and J lost 6 bases. CDR3 length: 14 residues. Per the germline V gene, CDR1 is ENHRY and CDR2 is SYGVKD. The CDR3 sequence is CAISVDRGTQPQHF. Here the CDR3 DNA reads TGTGCCATCAGTGTGGACAGGGGCACTCAGCCCCAGCATTTT.

V gene TRBV2 combines with J gene TRBJ2-3; the D gene is possibly TRBD1 (6 bases). Trimming removed 7 bases at V and 2 bases at J, with 16 bases between. CDR1 and CDR2 (germline): SNHLY, FYNNEI. The CDR3 sequence is 15 residues long. The CDR3 sequence: CASNQGFAITDTQYF. CDR3 nucleotide sequence: TGTGCCAGCAACCAGGGGTTCGCAATCACAGATACGCAGTATTTT.

The chain links TRBV6-1 to TRBJ1-5; the D is unclear. Germline V gene sequence: CDR1 MNHNS, CDR2 SASEGT. Trimming stripped 3 bases from V and 0 bases from J, with 15 bases between. The CDR3 is 17 residues long. CDR3 coding DNA: TGTGCCAGCAGTGATCAAGCGGGTGGGTATAGCAATCAGCCCCAGCATTTT. Translation: CASSDQAGGYSNQPQHF.

The genes are TRBV5-6 and TRBJ2-1; 8 bases are shared with TRBD2. V lost 0 bases and J lost 7; bases outside the gene matches: 6. The CDR3 is 15 residues long. Germline V gene sequence: CDR1 SGHDT, CDR2 YYEEEE. The CDR3 DNA reads TGTGCCAGCAGCTTGGGCGGGGGGCCCTGGAATGAGCAGTTCTTC. Amino acids: CASSLGGGPWNEQFF.

The chain combines TRBV19 with TRBJ2-2; 7 bases align to TRBD1. The germline gives CDR1 LNHDA, CDR2 SQIVND (reference sequence). V lost 6 bases, J lost 0 bases, and 4 bases stayed unmatched. The CDR3 totals 15 residues. The CDR3 nucleotides read TGTGCCAGTAGCCCGGGGACAGCGAACACCGGGGAGCTGTTTTTT. Translation: CASSPGTANTGELFF.

V gene TRBV5-5 combines with J gene TRBJ2-1; 9 nucleotides align to TRBD2. With V trimmed by 4 bases and J by 8 bases, 10 bases remained unmatched. The CDR3 runs 15 residues. The V gene's germline CDR1 is SGHKS and CDR2 YYEKEE (reference sequence). The CDR3 is CASSTGTSSLDEQFF. CDR3 in DNA: TGTGCCAGCAGCACCGGGACTAGCAGTCTAGATGAGCAGTTCTTC.

The chain links TRBV2 to TRBJ2-6; D is unresolved. Per the germline V gene, CDR1 is SNHLY and CDR2 is FYNNEI. V lost 6 bases and J 13 bases, leaving 16 bases between the germline ends. The length of the CDR3 is 13 residues. CDR3 bases: TGTGCCAGCAGCCCTGCCCAGTTGTCGGTCCTGACTTTC. Translated: CASSPAQLSVLTF. Looking up the rest from reference TRBV2 and TRBJ2-6 gives the full variable domain: EPEVTQTPSHQVTQMGQEVILRCVPISNHLYFYWYRQILGQKVEFLVSFYNNEISEKSEIFDDQFSVERPDGSNFTLKIRSTKLEDSAMYFCASSPAQLSVLTFGAGSRLTVL.

V is TRBV6-1 and J is TRBJ1-2, with a tentative D call TRBD1 (6 bases). V lost 6 bases and J lost 5, with 13 bases in between. Germline CDR1 is MNHNS and CDR2 is SASEGT. CDR3 length: 13 amino acids. In DNA, the CDR3 is TGTGCCAGCAGCCCGATAAGGGGGTATGGCTACACCTTC. It yields the protein CASSPIRGYGYTF.

V and J are TRBV14 and TRBJ1-1, with D tentatively TRBD1 (6 bases). This CDR3 is 17 amino acids long. The ends were cut back, 5 bases at V and 0 bases at J, with 19 bases in the middle. Germline-derived CDR1 and CDR2 are SGHDN and FVKESK. The CDR3 reads CASSYDVGAGVNTEAFF. The CDR3 DNA sequence: TGTGCCAGCAGCTACGACGTGGGGGCGGGGGTGAACACTGAAGCTTTCTTT.

The CDR3 sequence is CASSLVVYNEQFF. The DNA for the CDR3 is TGTGCCAGCAGCTTAGTAGTATACAATGAGCAGTTCTTC. The chain employs TRBV7-9 and TRBJ2-1, with unresolved D. The CDR3 has 13 amino acids. Germline V gives CDR1 SEHNR, CDR2 FQNEAQ (reference sequence). The V and J ends lost 1 base and 4 bases respectively, with 5 bases between them.

The gene calls are TRBV6-1 and TRBJ2-5, with D tentatively TRBD2 (6 bases). The CDR3 has 12 amino acids. Germline lookup yields CDR1 MNHNS and CDR2 SASEGT. V was trimmed by 8 bases and J by 5 bases, leaving 12 bases between them. This chain's CDR3 is CASYGGGETQYF. The CDR3 DNA reads TGTGCCAGCTACGGGGGTGGGGAGACCCAGTACTTC.

The chain uses TRBV13 and TRBJ1-1, with 7 bases aligning to TRBD1. J was trimmed by 5 bases and V by 0 bases; bases with no gene match: 6. The CDR3 loop spans 15 amino acids. Germline-derived CDR1 and CDR2 are PRHDT and FYEKMQ (reference sequence). The CDR3 here is CASSLGAGGDTEAFF. Written as DNA, the CDR3 is TGTGCCAGCAGCTTAGGCGCAGGGGGTGATACTGAAGCTTTCTTT.

The chain joins TRBV15 to TRBJ1-5; a possible D gene is TRBD1 (5 bases). Germline V gives CDR1 LNHNV, CDR2 YYDKDF (reference sequence). Trimming shortened V by 1 base and J by 3 bases, and 7 bases separated the two germline ends. CDR3 length: 14 amino acids. CDR3 amino acids: CATSRGGVNQPQHF. CDR3 sequence (DNA): TGTGCCACCAGCAGAGGGGGCGTCAATCAGCCCCAGCATTTT.

The rearrangement joins TRBV6-5 to TRBJ2-7; D may be TRBD2 (6 bases). The V end lost 2 bases, the J end lost 1 base, and 12 bases lay between the germline ends. Per germline, CDR1 MNHEY and CDR2 SVGAGI. CDR3 length: 15 residues. DNA of the CDR3: TGTGCCAGCAGTTACGCGGCAGGGACTTCCTACGAGCAGTACTTC. As protein: CASSYAAGTSYEQYF.

This chain joins TRBV6-1 and TRBJ1-2, with a weak D call TRBD1 (5 bases). This CDR3 contains 14 residues. Germline CDR1 MNHNS, CDR2 SASEGT. Between the trimmed V and J ends, which lost 2 bases and 4 bases, there was a span of 11 bases. The CDR3 protein is CASSEQQGGYGYTF. The CDR3 DNA reads as TGTGCCAGCAGTGAACAGCAGGGAGGCTATGGCTACACCTTC.

V gene TRBV19 combines with J gene TRBJ1-6; D not certain. The CDR3 runs to 13 residues. From germline, CDR1 is LNHDA and CDR2 SQIVND (reference sequence). Trimming stripped 3 bases from V and 7 bases from J, with 7 bases between. Here the CDR3 reads CASSISLNSPLHF. CDR3 DNA sequence: TGTGCCAGTAGTATCTCTTTGAATTCACCCCTCCACTTT. Full variable domain (outside the CDR3, taken from reference TRBV19 and TRBJ1-6): DGGITQSPKYLFRKEGQNVTLSCEQNLNHDAMYWYRQDPGQGLRLIYYSQIVNDFQKGDIAEGYSVSREKKESFPLTVTSAQKNPTAFYLCASSISLNSPLHFGNGTRLTVT.